This T cell receptor beta chain was captured by sequencing in a study of monozygotic twins with inflammatory bowel disease (dated by TCRdb to the late 2010s). Concerning the study at large: In total, about 28 monozygotic twin pairs made up the full study: 19 Danish pairs, all IBD-discordant, plus nine German pairs, of which four were IBD-concordant and five were IBD-discordant. Each individual had, on average, about 151 000 unique TCRalpha sequences and 181 000 unique TCRbeta sequences available for analysis. Within discordant pairs, disease-associated traits were sought mainly by comparing IBD patients with their genetically identical healthy co-twins. Study-wide conclusions, independent of this receptor: IBD patients shared fewer clonotypes with other individuals than healthy twins did, most markedly in patients showing signs of disease activity. Repertoire similarity did not differ between concordant and discordant twins, which could be due to limited statistical power. Because patients were on differing immunosuppressive treatments, the repertoires may have picked up extra background noise and inter-individual variability. IBD patients had lower TCRbeta repertoire diversity, measured by the inverse Simpson index, than their healthy co-twins. Different T cell subtypes could not be distinguished in the analysis. No single strong signal or clonotype linked to IBD turned up in the results, so the idea that one exists was not supported.

A note on this clonotype: Its cognate antigen has yet to be identified.

Library preparation employed 5' RACE. Each TCR library was prepared from around 3,400 ng of total RNA. For each sample, cDNA synthesis was carried out in eight separate reactions using SMARTScribe reverse transcriptase. Unique molecular identifiers containing a 6-nucleotide sample barcode were introduced through template switching during cDNA synthesis. Two nested PCRs of around 15 and 10 cycles amplified the TCRalpha and TCRbeta cDNA, and bead purification followed each PCR. Before amplification, the cDNA was treated with uracil DNA-glycosylase and purified using the QIAquick PCR purification kit. In the second PCR, Illumina TruSeq-compatible adapters and sample-specific barcodes were added. Library quality and concentration were checked on TapeStation and Qubit, and libraries were pooled at 5 to 6.5 ng each. Sequencing of the pooled libraries was done on an Illumina HiSeq2500 single-index Rapid Run using custom sequencing primers and 2 x 100 bp reads. In the authors' own workflow: MiGEC version 1.2.6 was used for UMI-based consensus assembly, which corrected PCR and sequencing errors. MiXCR version 2.1.1 was used for V(D)J alignment, clonotype assembly and CDR3 extraction. Gene usage, clonotype sharing and MAIT/NKT TCR abundance were normalised by analysing the top 1000, 10 000 and 20 000 clonotypes per sample. After downsampling to 27 000 UMIs, diversity was calculated as the inverse Simpson index using the vegan R package. Paired Mann-Whitney U tests on discordant twin pairs were used, with Benjamini-Hochberg multiple-testing correction. The reads were reprocessed in TCRdb, with one entry per CDR3 protein sequence and no accompanying DNA. The V and J calls here are based on TCRdb, not the publication. The sample table gives 350,000 to 400,000 distinct CDR3 sequences. The ten largest clones represent approximately 2.4% of the sample.

From each donor, an approximately 2.3 ml peripheral blood sample was drawn into PAXgene tubes and stored at -80 degrees C. Total RNA was isolated from whole blood with the PAXgene blood miRNA kit on an automated QIAcube, without T cell sorting. Peripheral blood from monozygotic twin pairs, either concordant or discordant for inflammatory bowel disease, underwent deep TCRalpha and TCRbeta repertoire profiling that used unique molecular barcoding. Smoking habits were recorded for all twin pairs, with individuals classified as current, former or never smokers. This receptor was taken from a human donor with ulcerative colitis or Crohn's disease, or a healthy co-twin of an affected twin (not recorded which). Source material: blood.

The CDR3 protein: CASSTGTGAYRELFF. The rearranged segments are TRBV6-1 and TRBJ2-2; absent DNA, TCRdb's TRBD1 call cannot be checked. The CDR3, cysteine through phenylalanine, is 15 amino acids long. DNA was not recorded. The germline V gene encodes CDR1 MNHNS and CDR2 SASEGT.